This TCR beta chain was retrieved from a study of identifying expanded T cells in peripheral blood. Healthy donors had no documented immune events, such as infections, while sampled. CDR3 length: 16 residues. Produced via immunoSEQ multiplex PCR; TCRdb's table is partial and in-frame only. This sample carries roughly 81,000 clones, 80% to 85% of them seen once, and the ten largest clones take about 19%. Regarding the study as a whole: Roughly 2-week clone count variance significantly increased as total template count grew. Over two and four weeks, about 15 and 18 clones changed, versus around 1.3 between replicates.

This clone was counted a single time. Antigen unknown. This sequence was found in a person aged 18 to 75 in good health. The rearrangement links TRBV21-1 to TRBJ1-5; the table assigns TRBD1, which was not confirmed against the DNA. TRBV21-1 counts as a pseudogene. The specimen sequenced was blood. The CDR3 sequence is CASSKGTGVSNQPQHF. In DNA, the CDR3 is TGTGCCAGCAGCAAAGGGACAGGGGTGAGCAATCAGCCCCAGCATTTT.